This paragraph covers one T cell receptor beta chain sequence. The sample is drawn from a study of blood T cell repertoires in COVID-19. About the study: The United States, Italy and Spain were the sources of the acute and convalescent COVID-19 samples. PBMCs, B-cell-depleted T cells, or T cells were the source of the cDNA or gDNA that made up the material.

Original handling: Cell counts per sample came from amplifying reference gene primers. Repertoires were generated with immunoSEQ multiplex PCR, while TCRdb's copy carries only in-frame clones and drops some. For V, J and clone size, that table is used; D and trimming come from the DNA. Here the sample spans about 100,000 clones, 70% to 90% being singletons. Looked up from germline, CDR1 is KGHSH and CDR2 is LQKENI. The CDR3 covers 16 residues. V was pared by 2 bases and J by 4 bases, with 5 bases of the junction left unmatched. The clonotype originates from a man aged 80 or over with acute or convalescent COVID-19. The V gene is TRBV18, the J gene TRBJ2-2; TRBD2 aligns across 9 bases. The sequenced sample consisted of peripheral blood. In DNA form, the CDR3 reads TGTGCCAGCTCACCATCTCCAGCGGGAGGCACCGGGGAGCTGTTTTTT. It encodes CASSPSPAGGTGELFF. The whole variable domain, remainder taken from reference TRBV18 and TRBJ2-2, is NAGVMQNPRHLVRRRGQEARLRCSPMKGHSHVYWYRQLPEEGLKFMVYLQKENIIDESGMPKERFSAEFPKEGPSILRIQQVVRGDSAAYFCASSPSPAGGTGELFFGEGSRLTVL.